These 15 T cell receptor beta chains came from one sample sequenced in a study of breast tumors, draining lymph nodes, adjacent tissues. From the multiplex PCR reads, TCRdb called clonotypes with MiXCR, one entry per CDR3 protein. Counted here are about 60,000 distinct CDR3 sequences, roughly 59% occurring once; the ten biggest clones make up approximately 18%. Input material: breast tumor tissue. These receptors originate from a female donor with breast cancer. Some clones in this sample may be carry-over from other donors' samples.

The gene calls are TRBV2 and TRBJ1-3; D gene ambiguous. The V end was cut by 6 bases, the J end by 9 bases, with 12 bases between. The length of the CDR3 is 12 residues. Germline CDR1 and CDR2: SNHLY and FYNNEI. The CDR3 sequence is CASRTYSGTIYF. The DNA for the CDR3 is TGTGCCAGCAGGACTTACTCAGGCACCATATATTTT.

The genes are TRBV6-5 and TRBJ2-1; 9 bases map to TRBD2. The CDR3 is made up of 14 amino acids. Losses at the gene ends were 5 bases for V and 8 bases for J; bases not matched to a gene: 7. Germline-derived CDR1 and CDR2 are MNHEY and SVGAGI. In DNA, the CDR3 is TGTGCCAGCAGTCACGAGCTAGCGGGATATGAGCAGTTCTTC. Its translation: CASSHELAGYEQFF.

This chain links TRBV20-1 with TRBJ1-4, with D possibly matching TRBD1 (5 bases). V lost 3 bases to trimming and J lost 7 bases, with 12 bases between them. Germline V gene sequence: CDR1 DFQATT, CDR2 SNEGSKA (reference sequence). This CDR3 has 13 residues. In nucleotides, the CDR3 is TGCAGTGCTAGTGAGAGGGACGGTGAAAAACTGTTTTTT. The encoded protein is CSASERDGEKLFF.

The J gene is TRBJ1-2, the V gene TRBV7-9, with 8 bases fitting TRBD1. This CDR3 spans 15 amino acids. V trimming: 2 bases; J trimming: 4 bases; junction bases outside the gene matches: 6. Germline values: CDR1 SEHNR, CDR2 FQNEAQ (reference sequence). CDR3 sequence: CASSLRGQALYGYTF. CDR3 DNA: TGTGCCAGCAGCTTACGGGGACAGGCTCTCTATGGCTACACCTTC.

Only one count was recorded for this clonotype. This chain links TRBV7-9 with TRBJ1-4, with 7 bases that match TRBD1. Trimming took 7 bases from V and 11 from J; bases not matched to a gene: 19. The CDR3 contains 16 residues. Germline lookup yields CDR1 SEHNR and CDR2 FQNEAQ (reference sequence). The CDR3 region is CASTGYRGYTNTKLFF. CDR3 DNA: TGTGCCAGCACAGGATACAGGGGTTATACTAATACGAAACTGTTTTTT.

The gene calls are TRBV6-6 and TRBJ2-2; 9 bases match TRBD1. Germline values: CDR1 MNHNY, CDR2 SVGAGI (reference sequence). This CDR3 is built from 15 residues. V lost 5 bases, J lost 2 bases, and 3 bases stayed unmatched. The CDR3 nucleotides are TGTGCCAGCAGTACAACAGGGGGCAACACCGGGGAGCTGTTTTTT. Protein sequence: CASSTTGGNTGELFF.

This chain connects TRBV11-1 to TRBJ2-1, with D perhaps matching TRBD1 (5 bases). The J call could be wrong; TRBJ2-7 is a better fit for the DNA end. This CDR3 is built from 14 residues. Germline assignment: CDR1 SGHAT and CDR2 FQDESV (reference sequence). The CDR3 nucleotides read TGTGCCAGCAGCCCCCAGGGCCACTCCTACGAGCAGTACTTC. Translation: CASSPQGHSYEQYF.

This clonotype occurred many times. A much bigger clone sits one base away, suggesting this may be a read error. J is TRBJ2-1 and V is TRBV6-4, with D tentatively TRBD2 (5 bases). The germline V gene encodes CDR1 MRHNA and CDR2 SNTAGT. The length of the CDR3 is 14 residues. V dropped 5 bases and J dropped 8 bases, with 16 bases sitting between them. CDR3 region: CASSPNSEEHEQFF. CDR3 nucleotides: TGTGCCAGCAGTCCAAACTCGGAGGAGCATGAGCAGTTCTTC.

Comment on this clonotype: No conserved phenylalanine or tryptophan is present at the end of the CDR3, so a read error is the likely explanation. The V gene is TRBV5-1, the J gene TRBJ2-1, with 10 bases aligning to TRBD1. In germline, CDR1 is SGHRS, CDR2 YFSETQ. CDR3 size: 16 residues. V lost 0 bases to trimming and J lost 9 bases; unmatched junction nucleotides: 9. Written as DNA, the CDR3 is TGCGCCAGCAGCTTGGTAGGACAGGGGGACTGGGTTGAGCAGTTCCTC. It codes for CASSLVGQGDWVEQFL.

Comment on this clonotype: Because the CDR3's place on the DNA is in doubt, the DNA is left out and the CDR3 is given as listed by TCRdb. CDR3 sequence reads: CASSFYICSASRGNQPQHF. This sequence joins TRBV7-2 and TRBJ1-5; the D call TRBD1 from the table was never checked on the DNA. From its first to its last residue, the CDR3 has 19 amino acids. CDR1 and CDR2 (germline): SGHTA, FQGNSA.

The genes are TRBV2 and TRBJ2-7; a possible D gene is TRBD1 (6 bases). The V end was cut by 4 bases, the J end by 4 bases, with 11 bases between. In germline, CDR1 is SNHLY, CDR2 FYNNEI. The length of the CDR3 is 13 residues. The CDR3 loop reads CASSVLTGYEQYF. DNA of the CDR3: TGTGCCAGCAGTGTTCTAACAGGGTACGAGCAGTACTTC.

As to this clonotype: Relative to the germline gene, one junction end is altered; a read error may explain this. V gene TRBV5-4 combines with J gene TRBJ1-4; 7 bases match TRBD1. The CDR3 spans 15 residues. Germline V gives CDR1 SGHNT, CDR2 YYREEE (reference sequence). The CDR3 DNA sequence: TGTGCCAGCAGCACCAACAGGGGCCTTAATGATAAACTGTTTTTT. Translated: CASSTNRGLNDKLFF.

This clonotype was seen at least ten times. This rearrangement joins TRBV20-1 to TRBJ2-1; D possibly uses TRBD1 or TRBD2 (6 bases each). Germline assignment: CDR1 DFQATT and CDR2 SNEGSKA (reference sequence). This CDR3 spans 14 amino acids. Trimming took off 1 base at V and 7 bases at J, with 14 bases between the two ends. The CDR3 sequence is CSARVGGRGNEQFF. For the CDR3, the DNA is TGCAGTGCTAGAGTGGGGGGCCGAGGTAATGAGCAGTTCTTC.

The J gene is TRBJ1-2, the V gene TRBV2; maybe TRBD1 (5 bases). The CDR3 is made up of 12 amino acids. Germline V gene sequence: CDR1 SNHLY, CDR2 FYNNEI. V shed 4 bases and J shed 7 bases, with 10 bases lying between them. This CDR3 is CASSVQGSGYTF. The CDR3 DNA follows: TGTGCCAGCAGTGTTCAGGGTTCTGGCTACACCTTC. Full variable domain (outside the CDR3, taken from reference TRBV2 and TRBJ1-2): EPEVTQTPSHQVTQMGQEVILRCVPISNHLYFYWYRQILGQKVEFLVSFYNNEISEKSEIFDDQFSVERPDGSNFTLKIRSTKLEDSAMYFCASSVQGSGYTFGSGTRLTVV.

The chain is built from TRBV5-4 and TRBJ2-3; no firm D call. The CDR3 contains 13 residues. Germline CDR1 and CDR2: SGHNT and YYREEE (reference sequence). The V end lost 0 bases, the J end lost 3 bases, and 5 bases lay between the germline ends. The CDR3 DNA follows: TGTGCCAGCAGCTTGGAGGCGACAGATACGCAGTATTTT. It codes for CASSLEATDTQYF.